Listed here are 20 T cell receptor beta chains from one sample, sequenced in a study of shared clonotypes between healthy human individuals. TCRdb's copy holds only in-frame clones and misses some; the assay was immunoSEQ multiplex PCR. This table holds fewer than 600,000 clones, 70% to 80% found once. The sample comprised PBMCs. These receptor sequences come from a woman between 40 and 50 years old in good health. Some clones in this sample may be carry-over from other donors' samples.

The CDR3 reads CASSFTGDPNTEAFF. The DNA of the CDR3 is TGCGCCAGCAGCTTTACAGGGGATCCCAACACTGAAGCTTTCTTT. The gene calls are TRBV5-1 and TRBJ1-1; TRBD1 agrees at 7 bases. The V segment lost 2 bases and the J segment 2 bases; nucleotides outside the gene matches: 6. The germline gives CDR1 SGHRS, CDR2 YFSETQ. This CDR3 is 15 amino acids long. The full variable domain, with the rest looked up from reference TRBV5-1 and TRBJ1-1, is KAGVTQTPRYLIKTRGQQVTLSCSPISGHRSVSWYQQTPGQGLQFLFEYFSETQRNKGNFPGRFSGRQFSNSRSEMNVSTLELGDSALYLCASSFTGDPNTEAFFGQGTRLTVV.

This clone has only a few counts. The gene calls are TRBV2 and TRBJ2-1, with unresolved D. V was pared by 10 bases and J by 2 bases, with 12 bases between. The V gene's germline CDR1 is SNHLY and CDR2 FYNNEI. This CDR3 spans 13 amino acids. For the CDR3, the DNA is TGTGCCACACAGATATCTCCCTACAATGAGCAGTTCTTC. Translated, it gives CATQISPYNEQFF.

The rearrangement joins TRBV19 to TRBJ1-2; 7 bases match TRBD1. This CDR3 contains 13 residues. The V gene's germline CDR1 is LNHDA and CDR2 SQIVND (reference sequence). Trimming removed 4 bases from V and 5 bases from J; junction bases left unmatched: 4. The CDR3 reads CASSTGTEYGYTF. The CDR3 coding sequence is TGTGCCAGTAGTACCGGGACAGAATATGGCTACACCTTC.

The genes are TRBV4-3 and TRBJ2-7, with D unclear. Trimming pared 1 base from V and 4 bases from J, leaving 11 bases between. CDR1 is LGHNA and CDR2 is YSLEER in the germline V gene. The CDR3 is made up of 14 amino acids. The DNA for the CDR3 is TGCGCCAGCAGCCAAGCCACGGACCTATACGAGCAGTACTTC. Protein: CASSQATDLYEQYF.

The CDR3 sequence is CASSTPEGKDEQYF. The CDR3 DNA reads as TGTGCCAGCAGCACCCCGGAGGGGAAGGACGAGCAGTACTTC. V gene TRBV13 combines with J gene TRBJ2-7, with D possibly matching TRBD2 (6 bases). Trimming took 5 bases from V and 5 from J, leaving 16 bases between them. CDR1 is PRHDT, CDR2 FYEKMQ, per germline (reference sequence). The CDR3 length is 14 residues.

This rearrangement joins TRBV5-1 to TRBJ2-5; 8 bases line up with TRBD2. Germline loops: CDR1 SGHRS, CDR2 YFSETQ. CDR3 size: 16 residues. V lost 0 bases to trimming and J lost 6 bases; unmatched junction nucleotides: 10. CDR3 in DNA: TGCGCCAGCAGCTTGGGACCAGCGGGAGATGGGCAGACCCAGTACTTC. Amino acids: CASSLGPAGDGQTQYF. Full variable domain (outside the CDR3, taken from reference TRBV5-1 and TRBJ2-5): KAGVTQTPRYLIKTRGQQVTLSCSPISGHRSVSWYQQTPGQGLQFLFEYFSETQRNKGNFPGRFSGRQFSNSRSEMNVSTLELGDSALYLCASSLGPAGDGQTQYFGPGTRLLVL.

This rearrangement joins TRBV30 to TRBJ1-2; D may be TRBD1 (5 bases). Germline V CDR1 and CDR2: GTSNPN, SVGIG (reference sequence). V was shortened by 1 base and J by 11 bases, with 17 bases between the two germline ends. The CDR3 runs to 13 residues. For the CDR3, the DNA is TGTGCCTGGAGTGGGGGCGGGACCGCGGTTTACACCTTC. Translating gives CAWSGGGTAVYTF.

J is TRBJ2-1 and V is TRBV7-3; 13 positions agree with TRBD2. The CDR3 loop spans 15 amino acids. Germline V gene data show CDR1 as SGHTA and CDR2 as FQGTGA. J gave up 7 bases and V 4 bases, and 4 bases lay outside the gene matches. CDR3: CASSSGTSGENEQFF. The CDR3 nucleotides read TGTGCCAGCAGCTCCGGGACTAGCGGGGAGAATGAGCAGTTCTTC.

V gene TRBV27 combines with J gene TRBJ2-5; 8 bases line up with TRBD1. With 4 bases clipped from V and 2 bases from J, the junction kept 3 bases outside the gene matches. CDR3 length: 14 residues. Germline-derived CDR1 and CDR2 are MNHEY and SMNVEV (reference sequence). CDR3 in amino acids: CASSWTGRQETQYF. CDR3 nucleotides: TGTGCCAGCAGTTGGACAGGGAGGCAAGAGACCCAGTACTTC.

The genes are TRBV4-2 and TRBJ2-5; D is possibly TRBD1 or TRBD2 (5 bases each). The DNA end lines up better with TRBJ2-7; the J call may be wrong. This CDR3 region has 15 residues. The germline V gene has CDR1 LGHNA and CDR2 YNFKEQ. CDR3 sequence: CASSQEGPSSYEQYF. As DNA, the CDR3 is TGTGCCAGCAGCCAAGAGGGACCTAGCTCCTACGAGCAGTACTTC.

The CDR3 DNA follows: TGTGCCAGCAGTTACGCCGGGACAGGGGTCCACGAGCAGTACTTC. Protein sequence: CASSYAGTGVHEQYF. The chain joins TRBV11-2 to TRBJ2-7; TRBD1 matches at 10 bases. Germline CDR1 SGHAT, CDR2 FQNNGV. V shed 6 bases and J 5 bases; nucleotides not matched to a gene: 10. The CDR3 loop spans 15 amino acids.

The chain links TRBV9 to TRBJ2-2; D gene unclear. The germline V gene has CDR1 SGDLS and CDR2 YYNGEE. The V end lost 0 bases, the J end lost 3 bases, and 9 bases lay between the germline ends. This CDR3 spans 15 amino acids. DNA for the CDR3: TGTGCCAGCAGCGTAGTCCCAGATTACACCGGGGAGCTGTTTTTT. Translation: CASSVVPDYTGELFF.

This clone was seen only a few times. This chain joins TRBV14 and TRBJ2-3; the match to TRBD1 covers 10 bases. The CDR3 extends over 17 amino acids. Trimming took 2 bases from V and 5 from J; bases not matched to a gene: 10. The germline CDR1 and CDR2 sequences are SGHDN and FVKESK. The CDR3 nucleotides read TGTGCCAGCAGCCAACACCCGGGACAGGGGCCTGGAGATACGCAGTATTTT. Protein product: CASSQHPGQGPGDTQYF.

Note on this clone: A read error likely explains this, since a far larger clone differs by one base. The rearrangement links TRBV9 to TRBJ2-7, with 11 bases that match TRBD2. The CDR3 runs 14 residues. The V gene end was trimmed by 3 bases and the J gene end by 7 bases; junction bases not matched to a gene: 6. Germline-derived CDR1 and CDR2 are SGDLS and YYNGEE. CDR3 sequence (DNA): TGTGCCAGCAGCGCAGGTAGCGGGAGGGAAGAGCAGTACTTC. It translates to CASSAGSGREEQYF.

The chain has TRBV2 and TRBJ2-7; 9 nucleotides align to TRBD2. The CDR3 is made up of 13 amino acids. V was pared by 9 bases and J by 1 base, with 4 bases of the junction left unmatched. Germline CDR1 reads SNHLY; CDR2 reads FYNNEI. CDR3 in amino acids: CASIAGVSYEQYF. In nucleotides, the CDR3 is TGTGCCAGTATAGCGGGGGTATCCTACGAGCAGTACTTC.

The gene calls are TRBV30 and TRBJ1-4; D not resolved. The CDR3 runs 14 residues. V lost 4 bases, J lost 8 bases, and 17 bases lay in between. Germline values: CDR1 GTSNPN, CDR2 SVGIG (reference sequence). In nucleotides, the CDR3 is TGTGCCTGGAATCGGAGGCCTGGAAACGAAAAACTGTTTTTT. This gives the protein CAWNRRPGNEKLFF.

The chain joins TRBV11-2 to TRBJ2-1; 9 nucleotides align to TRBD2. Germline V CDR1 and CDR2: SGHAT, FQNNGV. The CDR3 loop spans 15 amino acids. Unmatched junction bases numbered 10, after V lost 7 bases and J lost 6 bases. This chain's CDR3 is CASTEASGKGNEQFF. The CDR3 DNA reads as TGTGCCAGCACGGAGGCTAGCGGGAAAGGCAATGAGCAGTTCTTC.

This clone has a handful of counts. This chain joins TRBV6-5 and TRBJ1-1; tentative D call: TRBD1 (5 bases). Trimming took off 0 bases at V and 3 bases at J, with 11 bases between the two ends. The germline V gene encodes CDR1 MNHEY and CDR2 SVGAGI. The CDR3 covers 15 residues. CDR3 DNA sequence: TGTGCCAGCAGTTACTCGGAAGGGGCGTACACTGAAGCTTTCTTT. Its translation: CASSYSEGAYTEAFF.

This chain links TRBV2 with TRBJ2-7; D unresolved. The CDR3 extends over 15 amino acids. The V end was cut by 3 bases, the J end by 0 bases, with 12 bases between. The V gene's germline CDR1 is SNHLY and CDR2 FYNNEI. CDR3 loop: CASSDRANLSYEQYF. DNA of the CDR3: TGTGCCAGCAGTGACCGGGCTAACCTCTCCTACGAGCAGTACTTC.

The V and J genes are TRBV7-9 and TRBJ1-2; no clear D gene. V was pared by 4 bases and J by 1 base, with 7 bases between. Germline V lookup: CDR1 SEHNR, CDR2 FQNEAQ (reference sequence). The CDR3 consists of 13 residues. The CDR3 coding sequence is TGTGCCAGCAGCTCCGACGGTAACTATGGCTACACCTTC. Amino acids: CASSSDGNYGYTF.